This is a list of T cell receptor beta chains from one sample in a study of cytomegalovirus exposure and HLA in healthy donors. Profiling relied on immunoSEQ multiplex PCR, and the TCRdb table lists in-frame clones only, not all of them. Altogether about 160,000 clones are present, more than 80% being singletons, with the ten largest covering roughly an eighth. The sequencing sample was made of PBMCs. Receptors originate from a woman aged 45-59 years in good health and CMV-seronegative. The CDR3 runs from the conserved cysteine through the conserved F or W. The D gene is left open where the match is weak. Clone size appears in some rows only: once, few, many, or a class for an expanded clone.

TRBV9	15	TRBD1	.	TRBJ2-5	CASSVGQGARETQYF	TGTGCCAGCAGCGTGGGACAGGGGGCGCGGGAGACCCAGTACTTC
TRBV11-2	12	.	.	TRBJ1-2	CASSQQGHGYTF	TGTGCCAGCAGTCAACAGGGCCATGGCTACACCTTC
TRBV10-3	14	TRBD2	.	TRBJ2-3	CAISASGSTDTQYF	TGTGCCATCAGTGCTAGCGGTAGCACAGATACGCAGTATTTT
TRBV9	13	.	.	TRBJ2-5	CASSVVPGETQYF	TGTGCCAGCAGCGTAGTTCCAGGGGAGACCCAGTACTTC
TRBV27	13	TRBD1	.	TRBJ1-1	CASSTWTGYEAFF	TGTGCCAGCAGTACATGGACAGGTTATGAAGCTTTCTTT
TRBV14	13	.	.	TRBJ1-1	CASSRYSNTEAFF	TGTGCCAGCAGCCGGTACAGCAACACTGAAGCTTTCTTT
TRBV21-1	15	.	.	TRBJ2-1	CASSKWAGEGYEQFF	TGTGCCAGCAGCAAATGGGCGGGAGAAGGCTATGAGCAGTTCTTC
TRBV10-3	13	TRBD1	.	TRBJ2-7	CAILRDRGHEQYF	TGTGCCATCCTCCGGGACAGGGGCCACGAGCAGTACTTC
TRBV6-1	15	.	.	TRBJ1-4	CASSGGGLANEKLFF	TGTGCCAGCAGTGGGGGGGGGTTAGCTAATGAAAAACTGTTTTTT
TRBV19	15	.	.	TRBJ2-7	CASSIGGSVAYEQYF	TGTGCCAGTAGTATAGGGGGTAGCGTCGCCTACGAGCAGTACTTC
TRBV27	12	TRBD1	once	TRBJ1-1	CASRTGVAEAFF	TGTGCCAGCCGTACAGGGGTGGCTGAAGCTTTCTTT
TRBV5-6	14	TRBD2	.	TRBJ2-1	CASSLGLAGGEQFF	TGTGCCAGCAGCTTGGGGCTAGCGGGGGGTGAGCAGTTCTTC
TRBV28	15	TRBD2	.	TRBJ2-2	CASSLVAGGRRELFF	TGTGCCAGCAGTTTAGTAGCGGGGGGGCGCAGGGAGCTGTTTTTT
TRBV5-1	12	TRBD2	.	TRBJ2-1	CASSPSGDEQFF	TGCGCCAGTAGTCCTAGCGGAGATGAGCAGTTCTTC
TRBV7-6	14	TRBD1	.	TRBJ2-2	CASSSGTATGELFF	TGTGCCAGCAGCTCGGGGACAGCCACCGGGGAGCTGTTTTTT
TRBV4-1	15	.	.	TRBJ2-3	CASSQAVAATDTQYF	TGCGCCAGCAGCCAAGCTGTGGCGGCCACAGATACGCAGTATTTT
TRBV29-1	13	.	.	TRBJ1-1	CSAGGALNTEAFF	TGCAGTGCGGGGGGGGCCTTGAACACTGAAGCTTTCTTT
TRBV28	14	.	.	TRBJ1-1	CASKRTSGDTEAFF	TGTGCCAGCAAAAGAACCTCAGGGGACACTGAAGCTTTCTTT
TRBV19	15	TRBD1	.	TRBJ2-1	CASSIGQGSYNEQFF	TGTGCCAGTAGTATCGGACAGGGCTCCTACAATGAGCAGTTCTTC
TRBV5-1	14	.	.	TRBJ1-4	CASSSGGGNEKLFF	TGCGCCAGCAGCTCGGGAGGAGGGAATGAAAAACTGTTTTTT
TRBV12-5	15	TRBD2	.	TRBJ2-3	CASALTSGRTDTQYF	TGTGCTAGTGCCCTGACTAGCGGACGCACAGATACGCAGTATTTT
TRBV7-8	12	.	.	TRBJ2-5	CASGAGGETQYF	TGTGCCAGCGGAGCGGGTGGGGAGACCCAGTACTTC
TRBV25-1	15	.	once	TRBJ2-3	CASSESGLAGDTQYF	TGTGCCAGCAGTGAATCGGGCCTAGCTGGAGATACGCAGTATTTT
TRBV29-1	12	.	.	TRBJ2-1	CSVELTVGEQFF	TGCAGCGTTGAACTGACAGTCGGTGAGCAGTTCTTC
TRBV30	11	.	.	TRBJ2-7	CAWSRGSEQYF	TGTGCCTGGAGTAGAGGGTCCGAGCAGTACTTC
TRBV7-3	15	.	.	TRBJ2-3	CASSPGLATGDTQYF	TGTGCCAGCAGCCCGGGACTTGCCACGGGAGATACGCAGTATTTT
TRBV2	14	TRBD1	.	TRBJ1-3	CASRQGRSGNTIYF	TGTGCCAGCAGACAGGGGCGATCTGGAAACACCATATATTTT
TRBV7-2	15	.	.	TRBJ2-7	CASSLVFEALYEQYF	TGTGCCAGCAGCTTGGTATTTGAGGCGCTCTACGAGCAGTACTTC
TRBV5-1	12	.	.	TRBJ1-1	CASSSGYTEAFF	TGCGCCAGCAGCTCGGGGTACACTGAAGCTTTCTTT
TRBV6-5	16	.	.	TRBJ2-7	CASSYSRAPNSYEQYF	TGTGCCAGCAGTTACTCGAGAGCGCCGAACTCCTACGAGCAGTACTTC
TRBV18	14	.	.	TRBJ2-5	CASSPNTGQETQYF	TGTGCCAGCTCACCAAACACAGGCCAAGAGACCCAGTACTTC
TRBV9	16	TRBD1	.	TRBJ2-1	CASSPRTGDLYNEQFF	TGTGCCAGCAGCCCACGGACAGGAGACCTTTACAATGAGCAGTTCTTC
TRBV28	15	.	.	TRBJ2-7	CASDQPRDTPREQYF	TGTGCCAGCGATCAACCCCGGGACACCCCCCGCGAGCAGTACTTC
TRBV10-3	13	TRBD1	once	TRBJ1-2	CAIRDRAVYGYTF	TGTGCCATCAGAGACAGGGCGGTCTATGGCTACACCTTC
TRBV10-3	13	.	.	TRBJ1-1	CAISELGGTEAFF	TGTGCCATCAGTGAGTTAGGGGGAACTGAAGCTTTCTTT
TRBV6-1	13	TRBD1	.	TRBJ2-3	CASGTGATDTQYF	TGTGCCTCCGGGACAGGGGCCACAGATACGCAGTATTTT
TRBV15	14	.	.	TRBJ2-3	CATSRDTDPNTQYF	TGTGCCACCAGCAGAGATACAGACCCAAATACGCAGTATTTT
TRBV10-3	14	TRBD1	.	TRBJ2-5	CAISGAGGKETQYF	TGTGCCATCAGTGGGGCAGGGGGAAAAGAGACCCAGTACTTC
TRBV6-5	15	.	.	TRBJ1-5	CASRPEPYSNQPQHF	TGTGCCAGCAGACCAGAACCTTATAGCAATCAGCCCCAGCATTTT
TRBV9	13	.	once	TRBJ1-1	CASSVVMNTEAFF	TGTGCCAGCAGCGTAGTTATGAACACTGAAGCTTTCTTT